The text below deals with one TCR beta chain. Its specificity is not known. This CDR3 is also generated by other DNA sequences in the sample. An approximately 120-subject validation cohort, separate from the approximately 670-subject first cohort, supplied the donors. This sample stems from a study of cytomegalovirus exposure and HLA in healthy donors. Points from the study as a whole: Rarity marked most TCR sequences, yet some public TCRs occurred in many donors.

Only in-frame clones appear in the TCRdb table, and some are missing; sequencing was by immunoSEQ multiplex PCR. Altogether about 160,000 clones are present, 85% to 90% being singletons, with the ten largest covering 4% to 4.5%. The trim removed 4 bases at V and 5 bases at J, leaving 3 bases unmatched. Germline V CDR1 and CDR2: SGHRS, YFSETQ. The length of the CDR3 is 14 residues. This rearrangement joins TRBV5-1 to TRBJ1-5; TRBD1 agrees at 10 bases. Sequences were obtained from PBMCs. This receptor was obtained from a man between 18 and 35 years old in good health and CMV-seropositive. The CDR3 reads CASSPGTGDQPQHF. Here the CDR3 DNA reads TGCGCCAGCAGCCCCGGGACAGGGGATCAGCCCCAGCATTTT.